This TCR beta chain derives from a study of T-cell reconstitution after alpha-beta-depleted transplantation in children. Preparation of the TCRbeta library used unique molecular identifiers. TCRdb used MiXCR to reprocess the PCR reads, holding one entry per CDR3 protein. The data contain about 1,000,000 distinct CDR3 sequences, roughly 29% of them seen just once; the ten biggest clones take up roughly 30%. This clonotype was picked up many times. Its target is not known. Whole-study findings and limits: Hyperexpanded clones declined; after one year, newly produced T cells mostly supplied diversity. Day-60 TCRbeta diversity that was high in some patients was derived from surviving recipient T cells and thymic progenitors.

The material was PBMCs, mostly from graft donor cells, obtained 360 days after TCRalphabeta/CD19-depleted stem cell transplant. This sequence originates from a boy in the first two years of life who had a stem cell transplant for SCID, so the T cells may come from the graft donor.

CDR3 DNA: TGTGCCAGCATCATACGGAAGGGAGGCACTGAAGCTTTCTTT. This gives the protein CASIIRKGGTEAFF. This sequence joins TRBV5-6 and TRBJ1-1; D ambiguous. This CDR3 is 14 amino acids long. Germline CDR1 SGHDT, CDR2 YYEEEE. V was shortened by 6 bases and J by 4 bases, with 16 bases between the two germline ends.